The present T cell receptor beta chain was sequenced within a study of identical twins' blood T cells. Study-wide points: Out-of-frame TCRbeta clonotypes reportedly had markedly more similar V usage in twins than unrelated donors. Twin repertoire similarity may partly reflect shared environment. Each donor's most abundant TCRbeta clonotypes shared more CDR3 sequences with her twin than unrelated donors.

This clonotype has just one count. Its antigen remains unidentified. This CDR3 spans 14 amino acids. Looked up from germline, CDR1 is LGHDT and CDR2 is YNNKEL (reference sequence). The V end lost 4 bases, the J end lost 3 bases, and 12 bases lay between the germline ends. In the source study's methods: Clonotypes per individual ranged from about 85,000 to nearly 500,000. TCRdb reprocessed the 5' RACE reads via MiXCR and lists one record per CDR3 protein. None of the V and J calls come from the authors' own analysis; TCRdb made them. The data contain about 370,000 distinct CDR3 sequences, about 28% of them seen just once; the ten biggest clones take up roughly 6.1%.

The chain has TRBV3-1 and TRBJ1-2; D call uncertain. The sample was PBMCs. The TCR originated in a woman aged 18 to 49 in good health. This CDR3 is CASSPSSRYYGYTF. As DNA, the CDR3 is TGTGCCAGCAGCCCCTCGTCAAGGTACTATGGCTACACCTTC.